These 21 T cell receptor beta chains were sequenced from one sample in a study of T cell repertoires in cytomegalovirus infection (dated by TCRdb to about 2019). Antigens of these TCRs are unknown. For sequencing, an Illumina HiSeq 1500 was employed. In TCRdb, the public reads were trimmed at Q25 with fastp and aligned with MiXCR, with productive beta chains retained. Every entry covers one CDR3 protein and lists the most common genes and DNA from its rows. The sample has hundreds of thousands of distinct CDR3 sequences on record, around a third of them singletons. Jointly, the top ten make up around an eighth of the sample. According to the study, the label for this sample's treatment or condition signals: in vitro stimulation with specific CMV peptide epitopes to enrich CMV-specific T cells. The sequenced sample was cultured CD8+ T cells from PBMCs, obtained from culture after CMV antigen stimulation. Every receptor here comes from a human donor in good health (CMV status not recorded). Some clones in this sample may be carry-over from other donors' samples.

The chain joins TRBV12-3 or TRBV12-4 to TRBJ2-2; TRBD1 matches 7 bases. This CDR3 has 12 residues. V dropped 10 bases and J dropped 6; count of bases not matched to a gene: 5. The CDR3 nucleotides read TGTGCCATACTAAGGGGGCCCGGGGAGCTGTTTTTT. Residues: CAILRGPGELFF.

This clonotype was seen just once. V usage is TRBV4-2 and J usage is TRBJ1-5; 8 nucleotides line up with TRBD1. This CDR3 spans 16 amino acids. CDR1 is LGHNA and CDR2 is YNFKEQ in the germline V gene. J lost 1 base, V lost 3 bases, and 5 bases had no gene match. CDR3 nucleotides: TGTGCCAGCAGCCAGGCCTGGACAGGGAGCAATCAGCCCCAGCATTTT. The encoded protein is CASSQAWTGSNQPQHF.

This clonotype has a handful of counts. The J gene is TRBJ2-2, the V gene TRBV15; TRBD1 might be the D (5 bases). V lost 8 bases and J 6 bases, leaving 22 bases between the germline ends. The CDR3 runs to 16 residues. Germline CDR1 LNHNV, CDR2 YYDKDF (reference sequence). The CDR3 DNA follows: TGTGCCACCCTTCTTCTAAGGGGCGATGGTGCCGGGGAGCTGTTTTTT. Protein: CATLLLRGDGAGELFF.

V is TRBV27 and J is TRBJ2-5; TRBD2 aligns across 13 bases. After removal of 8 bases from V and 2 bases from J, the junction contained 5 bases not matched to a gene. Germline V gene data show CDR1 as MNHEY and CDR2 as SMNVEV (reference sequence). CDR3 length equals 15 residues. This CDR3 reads CASGRTSGRQETQYF. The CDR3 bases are TGTGCCAGCGGCAGGACTAGCGGGAGACAAGAGACCCAGTACTTC.

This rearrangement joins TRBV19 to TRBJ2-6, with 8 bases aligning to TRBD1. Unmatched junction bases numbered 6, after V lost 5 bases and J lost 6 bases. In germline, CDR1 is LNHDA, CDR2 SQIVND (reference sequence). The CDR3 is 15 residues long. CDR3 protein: CASSHQGAAANVLTF. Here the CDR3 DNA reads TGTGCCAGTAGTCACCAGGGGGCCGCGGCCAACGTCCTGACTTTC.

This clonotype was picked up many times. The CDR3 DNA sequence: TGTGCCAGCAGTTTGGGGGGTCCATATGGCTACACCTTC. Amino acid sequence: CASSLGGPYGYTF. The V gene is TRBV7-9, the J gene TRBJ1-2; D perhaps matches TRBD1 (5 bases). Trimming pared 6 bases from V and 5 bases from J, leaving 13 bases between. The CDR3 length is 13 residues. CDR1 is SEHNR and CDR2 is FQNEAQ in the germline V gene (reference sequence).

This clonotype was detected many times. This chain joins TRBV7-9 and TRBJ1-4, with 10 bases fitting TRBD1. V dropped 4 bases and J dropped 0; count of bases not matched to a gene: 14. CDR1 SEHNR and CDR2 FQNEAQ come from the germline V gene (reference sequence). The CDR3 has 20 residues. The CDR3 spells CASSSGPGQGMVATNEKLFF. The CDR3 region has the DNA TGTGCCAGCAGCTCCGGTCCGGGACAGGGGATGGTTGCAACTAATGAAAAACTGTTTTTT.

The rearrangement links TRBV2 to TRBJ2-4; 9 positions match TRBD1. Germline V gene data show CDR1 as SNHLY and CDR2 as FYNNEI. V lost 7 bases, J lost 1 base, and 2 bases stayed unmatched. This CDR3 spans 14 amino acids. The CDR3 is CASKTGGAKNIQYF. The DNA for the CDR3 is TGTGCCAGCAAGACAGGGGGGGCCAAAAACATTCAGTACTTC.

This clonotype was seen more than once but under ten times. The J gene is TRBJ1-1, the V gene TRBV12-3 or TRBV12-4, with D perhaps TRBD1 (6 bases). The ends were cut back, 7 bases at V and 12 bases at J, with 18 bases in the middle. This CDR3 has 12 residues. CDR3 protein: CASTSGGLWTFF. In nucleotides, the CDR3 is TGTGCCAGCACCTCGGGGGGGCTGTGGACTTTCTTT.

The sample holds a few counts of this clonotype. The CDR3 loop is CASSLGTGTDRRGYTF. DNA of the CDR3: TGTGCCAGCAGCTTAGGTACCGGGACAGACAGACGTGGCTACACCTTC. V usage is TRBV7-6 and J usage is TRBJ1-2; TRBD1 aligns across 7 bases. The CDR3 loop spans 16 amino acids. V gave up 1 base and J gave up 7 bases; unmatched junction bases: 12. The germline gives CDR1 SGHVS, CDR2 FNYEAQ.

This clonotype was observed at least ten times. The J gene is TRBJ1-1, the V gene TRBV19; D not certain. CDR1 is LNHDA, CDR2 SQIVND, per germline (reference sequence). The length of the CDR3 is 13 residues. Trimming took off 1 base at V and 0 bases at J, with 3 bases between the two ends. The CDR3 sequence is CASSIAVNTEAFF. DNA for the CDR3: TGTGCCAGTAGTATAGCGGTGAACACTGAAGCTTTCTTT.

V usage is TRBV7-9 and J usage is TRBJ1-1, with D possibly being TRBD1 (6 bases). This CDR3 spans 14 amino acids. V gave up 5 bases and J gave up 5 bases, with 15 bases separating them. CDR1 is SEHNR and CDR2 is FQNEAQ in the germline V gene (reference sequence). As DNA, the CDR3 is TGTGCCAGCAGCGCAGTGGGGGGGCAAACTGAAGCTTTCTTT. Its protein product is CASSAVGGQTEAFF.

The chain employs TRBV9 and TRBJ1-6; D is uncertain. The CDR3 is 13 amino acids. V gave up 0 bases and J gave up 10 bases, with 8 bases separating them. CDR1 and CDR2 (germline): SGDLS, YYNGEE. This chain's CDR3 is CASSVGVVSPLHF. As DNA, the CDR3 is TGTGCCAGCAGCGTAGGTGTAGTGTCACCCCTCCACTTT.

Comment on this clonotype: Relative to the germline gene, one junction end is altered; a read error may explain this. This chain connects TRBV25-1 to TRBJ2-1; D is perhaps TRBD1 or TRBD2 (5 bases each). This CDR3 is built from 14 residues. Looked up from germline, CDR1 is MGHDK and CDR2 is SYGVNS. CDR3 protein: CVSSWGRNSDEQFF. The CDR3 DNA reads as TGTGTCAGCAGCTGGGGACGGAACTCCGATGAGCAGTTCTTC. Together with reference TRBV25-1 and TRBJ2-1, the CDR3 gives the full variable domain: EADIYQTPRYLVIGTGKKITLECSQTMGHDKMYWYQQDPGMELHLIHYSYGVNSTEKGDLSSESTVSRIRTEHFPLTLESARPSHTSQYLCVSSWGRNSDEQFFGPGTRLTVL.

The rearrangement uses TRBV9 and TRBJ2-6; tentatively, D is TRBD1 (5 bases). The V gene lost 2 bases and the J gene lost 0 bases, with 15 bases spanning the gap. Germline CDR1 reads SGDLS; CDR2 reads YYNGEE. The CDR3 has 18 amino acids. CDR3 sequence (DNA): TGTGCCAGCAGCGTTTTGAAGACAGTTAGCTCTGGGGCCAACGTCCTGACTTTC. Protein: CASSVLKTVSSGANVLTF.

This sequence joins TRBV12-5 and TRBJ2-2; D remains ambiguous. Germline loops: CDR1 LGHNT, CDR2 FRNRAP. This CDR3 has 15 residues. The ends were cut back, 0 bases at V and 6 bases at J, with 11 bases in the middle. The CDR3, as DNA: TGTGCTAGTGGTTTGGTCGGCCACCCCGCCGGGGAGCTGTTTTTT. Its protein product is CASGLVGHPAGELFF.

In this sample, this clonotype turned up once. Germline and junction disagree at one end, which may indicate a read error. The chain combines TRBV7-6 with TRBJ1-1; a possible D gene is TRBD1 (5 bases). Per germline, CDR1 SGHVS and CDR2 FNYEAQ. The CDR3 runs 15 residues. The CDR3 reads CAGSYPSGGNTEAFF. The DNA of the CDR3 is TGTGCCGGCAGCTACCCTTCTGGGGGAAACACTGAAGCTTTCTTT.

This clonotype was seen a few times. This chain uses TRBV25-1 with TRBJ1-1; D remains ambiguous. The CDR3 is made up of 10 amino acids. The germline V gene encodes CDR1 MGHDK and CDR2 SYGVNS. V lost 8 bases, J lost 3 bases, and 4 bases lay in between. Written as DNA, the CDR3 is TGTGCCAGCTATGACACTGAAGCTTTCTTT. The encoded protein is CASYDTEAFF.

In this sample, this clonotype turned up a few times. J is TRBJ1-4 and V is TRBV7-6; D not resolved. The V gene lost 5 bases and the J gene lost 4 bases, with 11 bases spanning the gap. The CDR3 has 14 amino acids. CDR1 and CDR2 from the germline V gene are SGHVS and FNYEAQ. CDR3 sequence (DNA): TGTGCCAGCAGCAAAGGACTGATTAATGAAAAACTGTTTTTT. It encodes CASSKGLINEKLFF.

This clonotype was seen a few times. The chain's CDR3 is CATSPSVRDKDPYEQYF. For the CDR3, the DNA is TGTGCCACCAGCCCCTCTGTAAGGGACAAAGACCCGTACGAGCAGTACTTC. The V and J genes are TRBV15 and TRBJ2-7; a weak D match, TRBD1 (6 bases). Trimming pared 5 bases from V and 4 bases from J, leaving 24 bases between. The length of the CDR3 is 17 residues. Germline V CDR1 and CDR2: LNHNV, YYDKDF (reference sequence).

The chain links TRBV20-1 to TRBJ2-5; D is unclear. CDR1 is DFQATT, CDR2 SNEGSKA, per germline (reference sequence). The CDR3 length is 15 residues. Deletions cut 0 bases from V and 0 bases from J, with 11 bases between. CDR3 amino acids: CSARDLAANQETQYF. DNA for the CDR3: TGCAGTGCTAGAGATCTCGCGGCCAACCAAGAGACCCAGTACTTC.